Shown below are 27 T cell receptor beta chains from a single sample sequenced in a study of cytomegalovirus exposure and HLA in healthy donors (dated by TCRdb to 2017 to 2019). The library was made by the immunoSEQ multiplex PCR assay. The multiplex PCR relied on a mix of 60 forward primers for TCR Vbeta segments and 13 reverse primers for TCR Jbeta segments. What TCRdb holds here is the immuneACCESS table cut down to in-frame rearrangements. Part of the clones is not present; checked against another copy, under half of the missing clones reflect an unresolved V gene, and the others are unexplained. This sample holds fewer than 120,000 clones; about 90% were observed only once. The ten largest clones take up 1.5% to 2% of the sample. Sequencing was performed on PBMCs. The source is a man between 35 and 55 years old in good health and CMV-seronegative.

The rearrangement joins TRBV16 to TRBJ1-2; no firm D call. V was pared by 3 bases and J by 0 bases, with 8 bases between. CDR1 and CDR2 (germline): KGHSY, FQNENV. This CDR3 region has 14 residues. The CDR3 is CASSHTTTNYGYTF. The DNA for the CDR3 is TGTGCCAGCAGCCATACGACAACTAACTATGGCTACACCTTC.

The V gene is TRBV29-1, the J gene TRBJ2-5; TRBD2 matches at 8 bases. The germline V gene has CDR1 SQVTM and CDR2 ANQGSEA. The CDR3 totals 14 residues. With V trimmed by 4 bases and J by 9 bases, 13 bases remained unmatched. CDR3 sequence: CSVGPGGPGSAQYF. CDR3 in DNA: TGCAGCGTTGGACCGGGGGGGCCCGGCTCGGCCCAGTACTTC.

J is TRBJ1-1 and V is TRBV6-5; possibly TRBD1 for D (6 bases). Germline-derived CDR1 and CDR2 are MNHEY and SVGAGI. This CDR3 comprises 15 residues. Trimming removed 7 bases at V and 1 base at J, with 16 bases between. The DNA for the CDR3 is TGTGCCAGCATTCTCGACAGGTTAGGGAACACTGAAGCTTTCTTT. Residues: CASILDRLGNTEAFF.

Note on this clone: One end of the junction does not line up with germline, which may come from a read error. The chain couples TRBV30 to TRBJ2-5; a possible D gene is TRBD2 (6 bases). The J call is in doubt because the DNA end fits TRBJ2-7 better. CDR1 is GTSNPN and CDR2 is SVGIG in the germline V gene (reference sequence). This CDR3 comprises 12 residues. As DNA, the CDR3 is TGTGCCTGGAGGGGACTCTCCCACGAGCAGTACTTC. Its translation is CAWRGLSHEQYF.

This chain uses TRBV5-1 with TRBJ1-5; D perhaps matches TRBD1 (6 bases). Germline lookup yields CDR1 SGHRS and CDR2 YFSETQ. Trimming cost V 4 bases and J 8 bases, with 16 bases left between them. The CDR3 consists of 14 residues. CDR3 amino acids: CASSPTQGGKPQHF. The CDR3 region has the DNA TGCGCCAGCAGCCCGACACAGGGAGGGAAGCCCCAGCATTTT.

The chain combines TRBV30 with TRBJ2-2; 11 bases are a match to TRBD2. The V gene's germline CDR1 is GTSNPN and CDR2 SVGIG (reference sequence). The CDR3 totals 16 residues. Unmatched junction bases numbered 5, after V lost 1 base and J lost 4 bases. CDR3 protein: CAWSGGGLAVTGELFF. The DNA for the CDR3 is TGTGCCTGGAGTGGAGGGGGACTAGCGGTCACCGGGGAGCTGTTTTTT.

This chain connects TRBV21-1 to TRBJ2-2; TRBD1 reflects the table's D call only, with no check against the DNA. TRBV21-1 is tagged as a pseudogene. CDR3 length: 17 residues. CDR3 in DNA: TGTGCCAGCAGCAAATATACAGGGCCAGGGCAGATCGGGGAGCTGTTTTTT. It yields the protein CASSKYTGPGQIGELFF.

In the case of this clone: It is likely a read error, because the conserved phenylalanine at the end of the CDR3 is missing. The DNA is left out, because the CDR3 cannot be placed on it with certainty; the CDR3 is given as TCRdb lists it. The J gene is TRBJ1-1, the V gene TRBV6-5; no DNA check was done on the table's D call, TRBD1. The CDR3 adds up to 9 amino acids, both ends counted. CDR1 and CDR2 from the germline V gene are MNHEY and SVGAGI. This CDR3 reads CASPLHAPG.

This clone was seen a handful of times. The V and J genes are TRBV6-1 and TRBJ2-3; TRBD2 aligns across 7 bases. The V and J ends lost 4 bases and 0 bases, in that order; junction bases with no gene match: 13. This CDR3 spans 18 amino acids. The germline V gene encodes CDR1 MNHNS and CDR2 SASEGT. The DNA of the CDR3 is TGTGCCAGCAGTGCCCCCGTCGCTGCTAGCGGTAGCACAGATACGCAGTATTTT. This codes for CASSAPVAASGSTDTQYF.

The V call is TRBV18, the J call TRBJ2-4, with TRBD1 identical over 8 bases. The length of the CDR3 is 17 residues. CDR1 and CDR2 from the germline V gene are KGHSH and LQKENI. V was pared by 4 bases and J by 3 bases, with 11 bases of the junction left unmatched. The DNA for the CDR3 is TGTGCCAGCTCACTACTGCAGGGGGCGGGCGTCAAAAACATTCAGTACTTC. Amino acid sequence: CASSLLQGAGVKNIQYF.

The rearrangement joins TRBV5-4 to TRBJ2-1; D may be TRBD2 (6 bases). The CDR3 contains 14 residues. CDR1 is SGHNT and CDR2 is YYREEE in the germline V gene (reference sequence). The germline V and J ends were trimmed by 3 bases and 3 bases, with 10 bases remaining between them. CDR3 sequence reads: CASSSRTNYNEQFF. CDR3 coding DNA: TGTGCCAGCAGCTCACGGACTAACTACAATGAGCAGTTCTTC.

The rearrangement joins TRBV6-6 to TRBJ2-7, with unresolved D. V was pared by 5 bases and J by 4 bases, with 12 bases between. CDR1 is MNHNY and CDR2 is SVGAGI in the germline V gene (reference sequence). This CDR3 region has 13 residues. The CDR3, as DNA: TGTGCCAGCAGTACCGGGTTGCATTACGAGCAGTACTTC. It translates to CASSTGLHYEQYF.

A few counts support this clone. The chain combines TRBV4-3 with TRBJ1-2; the match to TRBD1 covers 9 bases. CDR1 is LGHNA and CDR2 is YSLEER in the germline V gene. V lost 1 base and J lost 7; bases outside the gene matches: 10. This CDR3 comprises 16 residues. CDR3 bases: TGCGCCAGCAGCCAAGTTACCGGGACAGGGATTATTGGCTACACCTTC. Translating gives CASSQVTGTGIIGYTF.

This clone appeared a single time. The chain links TRBV29-1 to TRBJ1-2; D not certain. Trimming cost V 0 bases and J 7 bases, with 21 bases left between them. Germline V CDR1 and CDR2: SQVTM, ANQGSEA. There are 16 residues in the CDR3. The DNA of the CDR3 is TGCAGCGTTGAAGATCGATGGCTCCGAGGGCAGCTTGGCTACACCTTC. The encoded protein is CSVEDRWLRGQLGYTF.

The rearrangement links TRBV13 to TRBJ2-2, with TRBD1 as a possible D gene (6 bases). V dropped 7 bases and J dropped 6 bases, with 18 bases sitting between them. This CDR3 comprises 15 residues. Germline CDR1 PRHDT, CDR2 FYEKMQ (reference sequence). The CDR3 loop is CASNRDALIAGELFF. CDR3 DNA: TGTGCCAGCAACAGGGATGCCTTAATCGCCGGGGAGCTGTTTTTT.

V and J are TRBV4-2 and TRBJ2-1; a weak D match, TRBD2 (6 bases). This CDR3 comprises 17 residues. V gave up 0 bases and J gave up 9 bases, with 21 bases separating them. Germline CDR1 and CDR2: LGHNA and YNFKEQ. The CDR3 DNA follows: TGTGCCAGCAGCCAAGATGGGGGGACTTCGTTTAATGGTGAGCAGTTCTTC. Its translation: CASSQDGGTSFNGEQFF.

The chain uses TRBV11-2 and TRBJ1-1; D is undetermined. The germline V and J ends were trimmed by 2 bases and 3 bases, with 10 bases remaining between them. The CDR3 runs 14 residues. Germline V gene sequence: CDR1 SGHAT, CDR2 FQNNGV. This CDR3 is CASSLRSDYTEAFF. As DNA, the CDR3 is TGTGCCAGCAGCTTAAGATCGGACTACACTGAAGCTTTCTTT.

Comment on this clone: Other nucleotide sequences from this sample produce the same CDR3. The chain couples TRBV7-9 to TRBJ1-1; D unclear. Germline V lookup: CDR1 SEHNR, CDR2 FQNEAQ (reference sequence). The CDR3 runs 13 residues. V lost 5 bases to trimming and J lost 1 base, with 8 bases between them. CDR3: CASSLTGNTEAFF. The CDR3 bases are TGTGCCAGCAGCCTGACGGGGAACACTGAAGCTTTCTTT.

V usage is TRBV19 and J usage is TRBJ1-2; TRBD1 agrees at 10 bases. Germline V gene lookup returns CDR1 LNHDA and CDR2 SQIVND (reference sequence). This CDR3 spans 16 amino acids. J gave up 3 bases and V 5 bases, and 9 bases lay outside the gene matches. The chain's CDR3 is CASSSTGTGVYYGYTF. CDR3 bases: TGTGCCAGTAGTTCAACCGGGACAGGGGTTTACTATGGCTACACCTTC.

CDR3 sequence reads: CASSDPRDRAPGEKLFF. The CDR3 DNA follows: TGTGCCAGCAGTGACCCCCGGGACAGGGCCCCGGGGGAAAAACTGTTTTTT. This chain uses TRBV6-1 with TRBJ1-4; 9 bases align to TRBD1. The V and J ends lost 3 bases and 8 bases, in that order; junction bases with no gene match: 13. The CDR3 loop spans 17 amino acids. Per germline, CDR1 MNHNS and CDR2 SASEGT.

This chain uses TRBV5-1 with TRBJ1-1; 8 bases fit TRBD1. The CDR3 spans 15 residues. Germline V CDR1 and CDR2: SGHRS, YFSETQ. Unmatched junction bases numbered 7, after V lost 3 bases and J lost 3 bases. CDR3 amino acids: CASSSGQGGYTEAFF. For the CDR3, the DNA is TGCGCCAGCAGCTCAGGACAGGGAGGTTACACTGAAGCTTTCTTT.

The chain recombines TRBV7-9 with TRBJ2-1; 9 nucleotides align to TRBD2. Germline V gene lookup returns CDR1 SEHNR and CDR2 FQNEAQ (reference sequence). V lost 5 bases to trimming and J lost 1 base; unmatched junction nucleotides: 3. The CDR3 totals 15 residues. The chain's CDR3 is CASSPSGGSYNEQFF. The CDR3 nucleotides read TGTGCCAGCAGCCCAAGCGGGGGGTCCTACAATGAGCAGTTCTTC.

The rearrangement links TRBV9 to TRBJ1-3; 7 positions match TRBD1. The germline CDR1 and CDR2 sequences are SGDLS and YYNGEE. This CDR3 contains 16 residues. The trim removed 3 bases at V and 4 bases at J, leaving 10 bases unmatched. The chain's CDR3 is CASSGLQGPGGNTIYF. In nucleotides, the CDR3 is TGTGCCAGCAGCGGATTACAGGGGCCGGGGGGAAACACCATATATTTT.

This chain links TRBV5-1 with TRBJ1-1, with a weak D call TRBD1 (5 bases). Trimming left V 1 base short and J 0 bases short, with 7 bases between. The germline V gene encodes CDR1 SGHRS and CDR2 YFSETQ. CDR3 length: 14 residues. The CDR3 spells CASSLKGMNTEAFF. The DNA for the CDR3 is TGCGCCAGCAGCTTGAAGGGGATGAACACTGAAGCTTTCTTT. Full variable domain (remainder filled in from reference TRBV5-1 and TRBJ1-1): KAGVTQTPRYLIKTRGQQVTLSCSPISGHRSVSWYQQTPGQGLQFLFEYFSETQRNKGNFPGRFSGRQFSNSRSEMNVSTLELGDSALYLCASSLKGMNTEAFFGQGTRLTVV.

This chain links TRBV5-4 with TRBJ1-2; D is possibly TRBD1 (6 bases). CDR3 length: 13 amino acids. CDR1 is SGHNT and CDR2 is YYREEE in the germline V gene (reference sequence). V was pared by 3 bases and J by 8 bases, with 14 bases between. DNA for the CDR3: TGTGCCAGCAGCTCCGCGGGGGGGGCAGGCTACACCTTC. Protein: CASSSAGGAGYTF.

The rearrangement joins TRBV5-4 to TRBJ1-4; 9 positions agree with TRBD1. Germline CDR1 is SGHNT and CDR2 is YYREEE (reference sequence). After removal of 4 bases from V and 6 bases from J, the junction contained 4 bases not matched to a gene. CDR3 length: 14 residues. CDR3 region: CASSRTGEHEKLFF. The CDR3 DNA sequence: TGTGCCAGCAGCAGGACAGGGGAGCATGAAAAACTGTTTTTT.

This clone was seen just once. The CDR3 sequence: CASSPLDRDGPEAFF. The CDR3 coding sequence is TGTGCCAGCAGCCCCCTCGACAGGGATGGGCCTGAAGCTTTCTTT. This chain joins TRBV11-2 and TRBJ1-1, with 7 bases that match TRBD1. The V and J ends lost 5 bases and 6 bases, in that order; junction bases with no gene match: 12. Germline V CDR1 and CDR2: SGHAT, FQNNGV. There are 15 residues in the CDR3.